The source of this T cell receptor beta chain is a study of blood T cell repertoires in COVID-19. Looking at the study overall: The study drew acute and convalescent COVID-19 samples from the United States, Italy and Spain. Sources were T cells, B-cell-depleted T cells, or PBMCs; the material itself was cDNA or gDNA.

In the original workflow: Amplifying reference gene primers gave estimates of nucleated cell counts. Assay: immunoSEQ multiplex PCR; the TCRdb copy retains only in-frame clones and omits some. V, J and clone size are taken as reported in that table, and D and trimming were inferred from the DNA itself. There are around 440,000 clones in the sample; around 89% occur only once, and 10% to 15% lies in the top ten. Seattle's enrolled individuals joined amid active infection and were then monitored longitudinally. Trimming at V came to 3 bases and at J to 1 base, leaving 5 bases not matched to a gene. The CDR3 is 16 residues long. Per the germline V gene, CDR1 is MNHNS and CDR2 is SASEGT.

The sample comprised peripheral blood. The V and J genes are TRBV6-1 and TRBJ2-3; 9 nucleotides agree with TRBD1. This receptor was taken from a woman aged 45-60 years with COVID-19, enrolled during active disease. The CDR3 DNA sequence: TGTGCCAGCAGTGATTGGGACAGGGCGGGCACAGATACGCAGTATTTT. It specifies CASSDWDRAGTDTQYF.